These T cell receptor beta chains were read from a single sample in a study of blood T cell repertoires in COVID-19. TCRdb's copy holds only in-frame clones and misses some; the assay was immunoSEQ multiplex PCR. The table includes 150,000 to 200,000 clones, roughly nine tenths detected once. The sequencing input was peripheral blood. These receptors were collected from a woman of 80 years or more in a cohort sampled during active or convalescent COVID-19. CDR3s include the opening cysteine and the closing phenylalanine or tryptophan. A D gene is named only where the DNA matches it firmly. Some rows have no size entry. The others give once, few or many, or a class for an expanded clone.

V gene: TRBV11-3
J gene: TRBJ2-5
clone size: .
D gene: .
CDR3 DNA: TGTGCCAGCAACTCAATTCCCGGGGAGACCCAGTACTTC
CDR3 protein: CASNSIPGETQYF

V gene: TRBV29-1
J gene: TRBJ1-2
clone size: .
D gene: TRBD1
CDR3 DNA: TGCAGCGGGACAGGGGACTATGGCTACACCTTC
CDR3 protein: CSGTGDYGYTF

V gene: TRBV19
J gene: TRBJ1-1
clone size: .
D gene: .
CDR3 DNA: TGTGCCAGTAGTATAGGGGCAGGGGTGAACACTGAAGCTTTCTTT
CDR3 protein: CASSIGAGVNTEAFF

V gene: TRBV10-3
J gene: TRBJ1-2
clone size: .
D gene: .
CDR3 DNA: TGTGCCATCAGTGAGTTCTCAAGGGGAAACTATGGCTACACCTTC
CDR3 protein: CAISEFSRGNYGYTF

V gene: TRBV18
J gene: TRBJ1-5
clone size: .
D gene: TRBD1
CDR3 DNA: TGTGCCAGCTCACGCGGGACAGGGGGGGATCAGCCCCAGCATTTT
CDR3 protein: CASSRGTGGDQPQHF

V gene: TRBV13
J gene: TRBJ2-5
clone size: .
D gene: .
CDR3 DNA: TGTGCCAGCAGCTTACGATTCAGGATCCGCAGGGGCGAGACCCAGTACTTC
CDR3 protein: CASSLRFRIRRGETQYF

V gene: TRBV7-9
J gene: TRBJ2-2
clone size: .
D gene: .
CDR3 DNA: TGTGCCAGCAGCTTATCCGTGAACACCGGGGAGCTGTTTTTT
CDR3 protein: CASSLSVNTGELFF

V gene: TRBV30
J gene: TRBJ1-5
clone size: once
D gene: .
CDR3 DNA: TGTGCCTGGAGTGTATTTAACAATCAGCCCCAGCATTTT
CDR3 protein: CAWSVFNNQPQHF

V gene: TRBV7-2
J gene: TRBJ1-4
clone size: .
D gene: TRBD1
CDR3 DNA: TGTGCCAGCAGTTTGGGACAGGGATGGGGTGAAAAACTGTTTTTT
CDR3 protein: CASSLGQGWGEKLFF

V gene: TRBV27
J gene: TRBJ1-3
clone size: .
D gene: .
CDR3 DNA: TGTGCCAGCAGCAGGGGTTCGGGCTCTGGAAACACCATATATTTT
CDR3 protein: CASSRGSGSGNTIYF

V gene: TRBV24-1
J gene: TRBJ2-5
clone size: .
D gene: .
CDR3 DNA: TGTGCCACCAGTGAATCGGAGCCCCGCCAAGAGACCCAGTACTTC
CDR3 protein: CATSESEPRQETQYF

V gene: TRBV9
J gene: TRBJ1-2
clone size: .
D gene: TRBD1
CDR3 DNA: TGTGCCAGCAGCATGAACAGGGGAACAGGCGGCTACACCTTC
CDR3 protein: CASSMNRGTGGYTF

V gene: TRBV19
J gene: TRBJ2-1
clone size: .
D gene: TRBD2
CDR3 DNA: TGTGCCAGTAGTATATGGGGCCGCCCCGGGACTAGCGGGAGGGCCCCTGAGCAGTTCTTC
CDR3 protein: CASSIWGRPGTSGRAPEQFF

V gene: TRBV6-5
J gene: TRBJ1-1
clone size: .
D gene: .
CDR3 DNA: TGTGCCAGCAGAGGTAGGGGACAGAACACTGAAGCTTTCTTT
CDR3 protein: CASRGRGQNTEAFF

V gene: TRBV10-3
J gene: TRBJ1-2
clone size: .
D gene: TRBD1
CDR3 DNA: TGTGCCATCAGTGGGCCGGGACAGGGAATCCCTGGCTACACCTTC
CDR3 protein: CAISGPGQGIPGYTF

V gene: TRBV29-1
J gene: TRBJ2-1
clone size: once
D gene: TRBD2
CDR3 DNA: TGCAGCGTTGAGCGGGGCGGGGGGTTTGTTGAGCAGTTCTTC
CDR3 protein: CSVERGGGFVEQFF

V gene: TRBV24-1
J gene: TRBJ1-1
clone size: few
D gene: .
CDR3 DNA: TGTGCCACCAGTGAACCCCCGGGGGAGGCCACTGAAGCTTTCTTT
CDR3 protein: CATSEPPGEATEAFF

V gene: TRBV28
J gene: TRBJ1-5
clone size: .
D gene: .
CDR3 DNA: TGTGCCAGCAGTTTTATCTCACCAGGAAGTCAGCCCCAGCATTTT
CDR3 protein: CASSFISPGSQPQHF

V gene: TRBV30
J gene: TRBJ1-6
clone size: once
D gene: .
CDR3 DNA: TGTGCCGAAACAGGGAGCTCCTATAATTCACCCCTCCACTTT
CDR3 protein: CAETGSSYNSPLHF

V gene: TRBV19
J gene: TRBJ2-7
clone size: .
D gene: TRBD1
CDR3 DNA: TGTGCCAGTACCTCAGGACAGGGGGAATACGAGCAGTACTTC
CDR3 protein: CASTSGQGEYEQYF

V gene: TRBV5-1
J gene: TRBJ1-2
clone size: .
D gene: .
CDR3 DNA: TGCGCCAGCAGCTTGGATTGGGGACACTCCTATGGCTACACCTTC
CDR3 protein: CASSLDWGHSYGYTF

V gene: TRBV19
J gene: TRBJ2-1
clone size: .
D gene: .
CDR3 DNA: TGTGCCAGTAGTGCCCAACTCCTTTACAATGAGCAGTTCTTC
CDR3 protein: CASSAQLLYNEQFF

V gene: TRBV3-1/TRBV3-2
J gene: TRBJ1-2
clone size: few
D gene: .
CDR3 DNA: TGTGCCAGCAGCCAAGGGTCAGTTTATGGCTACACCTTC
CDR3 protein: CASSQGSVYGYTF

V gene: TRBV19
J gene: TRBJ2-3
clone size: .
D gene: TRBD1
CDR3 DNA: TGTGCCAGTAAGGGACAGCCTAGCACAGATACGCAGTATTTT
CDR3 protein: CASKGQPSTDTQYF

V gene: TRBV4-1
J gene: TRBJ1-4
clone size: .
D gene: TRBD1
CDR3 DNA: TGCGCCAGCAGCCAAGATAATCGCAGGGGGCACGAAAAACTGTTTTTT
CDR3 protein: CASSQDNRRGHEKLFF

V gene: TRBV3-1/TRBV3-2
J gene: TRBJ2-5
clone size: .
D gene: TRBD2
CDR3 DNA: TGTGCCAGCAGCCCCGGGAGGGTCGAGACCCAGTACTTC
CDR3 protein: CASSPGRVETQYF

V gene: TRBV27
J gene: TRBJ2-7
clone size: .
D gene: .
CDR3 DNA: TGTGCCAGCAGTATAAAGGACACGTCCTACGAGCAGTACTTC
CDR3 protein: CASSIKDTSYEQYF

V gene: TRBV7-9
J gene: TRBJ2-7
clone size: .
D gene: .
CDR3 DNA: TGTGCCAGCAGCTTTAGGGGCTACGAGCAGTACTTC
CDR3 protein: CASSFRGYEQYF

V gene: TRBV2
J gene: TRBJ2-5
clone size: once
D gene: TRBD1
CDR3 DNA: TGTGCCAGCAGTGGACAGGGGGGAGAGACCCAGTACTTC
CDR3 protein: CASSGQGGETQYF

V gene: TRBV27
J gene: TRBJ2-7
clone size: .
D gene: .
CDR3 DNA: TGTGCCAGCAGTTTATTCGGCGGAAACTACGAGCAGTACTTC
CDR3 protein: CASSLFGGNYEQYF

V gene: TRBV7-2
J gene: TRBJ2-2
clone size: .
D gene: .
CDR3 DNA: TGTGCCAGCAGCTTAGCGGCAGTGAACACCGGGGAGCTGTTTTTT
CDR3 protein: CASSLAAVNTGELFF

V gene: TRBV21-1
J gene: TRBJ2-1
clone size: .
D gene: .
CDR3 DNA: TGTGCCAGCAGCAAAGCGGGGGGGGACAGGGAATCCCACAATGAGCAGTTCTTC
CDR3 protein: CASSKAGGDRESHNEQFF

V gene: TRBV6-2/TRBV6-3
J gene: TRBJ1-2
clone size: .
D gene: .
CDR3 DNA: TGTGCCAGCAGTTACGCAGGCCGGGGCTACACCTTC
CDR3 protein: CASSYAGRGYTF

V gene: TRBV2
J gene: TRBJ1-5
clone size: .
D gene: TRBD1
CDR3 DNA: TGTGCCAGCAGTGAAGCGTACAGGGGTCAGCCCCAGCATTTT
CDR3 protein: CASSEAYRGQPQHF

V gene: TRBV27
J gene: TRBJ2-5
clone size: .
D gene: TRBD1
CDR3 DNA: TGTGCCAGCAGGGCCGGGACAGGGATCCCAAAAGAGACCCAGTACTTC
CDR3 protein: CASRAGTGIPKETQYF

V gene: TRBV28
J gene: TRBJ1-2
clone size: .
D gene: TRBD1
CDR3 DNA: TGTGCCAGCAGTTTTTTTCGGACAGGGGTCTACTACACCTTC
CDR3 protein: CASSFFRTGVYYTF

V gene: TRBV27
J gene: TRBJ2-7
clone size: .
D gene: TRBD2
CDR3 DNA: TGTGCCAGCAGTTTCGTCCCTGGACTAGCGGGGTCCTACGAGCAGTACTTC
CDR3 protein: CASSFVPGLAGSYEQYF

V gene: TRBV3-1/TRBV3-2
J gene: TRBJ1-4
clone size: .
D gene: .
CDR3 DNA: TGTGCCAGCAGCCAAGTTCTCAGGTATAATGAAAAACTGTTTTTT
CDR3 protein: CASSQVLRYNEKLFF

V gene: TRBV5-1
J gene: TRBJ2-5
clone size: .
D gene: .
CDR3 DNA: TGCGCCAGCAGCTTGGTACAGGGTCCGGGAGAGACCCAGTACTTC
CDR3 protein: CASSLVQGPGETQYF

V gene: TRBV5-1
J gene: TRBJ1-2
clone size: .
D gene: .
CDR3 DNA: TGCGCCAGCAGCGGGGCCCTGGTCGGCTACACCTTC
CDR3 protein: CASSGALVGYTF

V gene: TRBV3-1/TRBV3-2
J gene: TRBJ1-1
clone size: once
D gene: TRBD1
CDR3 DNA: TGTGCCAGCAGCCAAGAGTGGACAGGGGGCACTGAAGCTTTCTTT
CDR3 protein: CASSQEWTGGTEAFF

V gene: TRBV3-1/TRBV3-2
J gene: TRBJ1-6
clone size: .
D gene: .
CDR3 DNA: TGTGCCAGCAGCCTCGGGTCTGGGGGCTCAGGTTCACCCCTCCACTTT
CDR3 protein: CASSLGSGGSGSPLHF

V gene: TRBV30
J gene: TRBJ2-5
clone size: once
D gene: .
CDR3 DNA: TGTGCCTGGATTATTACCGGGACCCAGTACTTC
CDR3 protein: CAWIITGTQYF

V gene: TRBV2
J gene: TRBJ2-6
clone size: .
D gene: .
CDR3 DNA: TGTGCCAGCAGTGAACAGGGGACTGGGGCCAACGTCCTGACTTTC
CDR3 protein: CASSEQGTGANVLTF

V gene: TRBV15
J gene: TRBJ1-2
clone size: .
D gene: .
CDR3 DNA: TGTGCCACCAGCAGAAACAGGGACGCTAACTATGGCTACACCTTC
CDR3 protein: CATSRNRDANYGYTF

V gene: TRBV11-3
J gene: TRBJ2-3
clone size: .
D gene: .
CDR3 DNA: TGTGCCAGCAGCCCCATAGTTGAAGATACGCAGTATTTT
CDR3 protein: CASSPIVEDTQYF

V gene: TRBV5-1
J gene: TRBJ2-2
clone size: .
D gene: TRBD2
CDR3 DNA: TGCGCCAGCAGCTTCCTCCATAGCGGGAGCCATCCTAACACCGGGGAGCTGTTTTTT
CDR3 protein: CASSFLHSGSHPNTGELFF

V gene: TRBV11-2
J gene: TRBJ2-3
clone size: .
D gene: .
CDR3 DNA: TGTGCCAGCAGCTTAAGGGGCGGGGCAACAGATACGCAGTATTTT
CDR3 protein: CASSLRGGATDTQYF

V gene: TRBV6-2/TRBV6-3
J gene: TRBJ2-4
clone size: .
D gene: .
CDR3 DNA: TGTGCCAGCAGTTACTCGACAGGGAGGATAGCCAAAAACATTCAGTACTTC
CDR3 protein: CASSYSTGRIAKNIQYF

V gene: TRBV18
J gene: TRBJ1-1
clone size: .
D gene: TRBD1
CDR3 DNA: TGTGCCAGCTCACCACCGTTATTCCGCAGGGGGCTTAGAATGAACACTGAAGCTTTCTTT
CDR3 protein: CASSPPLFRRGLRMNTEAFF

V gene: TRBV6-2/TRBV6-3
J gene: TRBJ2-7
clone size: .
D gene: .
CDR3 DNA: TGTGCCAGCAGCCCGGGGCAGGGGCTCTCCTACGAGCAGTACTTC
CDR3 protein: CASSPGQGLSYEQYF

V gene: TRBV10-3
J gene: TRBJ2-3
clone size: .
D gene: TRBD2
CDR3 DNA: TGTGCCATCAGCAGACTAGCGGGGGGTCAAGATACGCAGTATTTT
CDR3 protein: CAISRLAGGQDTQYF

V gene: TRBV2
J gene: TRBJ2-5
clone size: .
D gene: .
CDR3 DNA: TGTGCCAGCAGTGGCCAGAGGAACCAAGAGACCCAGTACTTC
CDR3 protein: CASSGQRNQETQYF

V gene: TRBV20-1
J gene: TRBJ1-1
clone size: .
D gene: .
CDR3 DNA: TGCAGTGCTAGAGATCAAACTGAAGCTTTCTTT
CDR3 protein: CSARDQTEAFF

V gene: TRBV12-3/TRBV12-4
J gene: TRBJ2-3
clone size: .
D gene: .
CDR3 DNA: TGTGCCAGCAGTTTTATTAGCACAGATACGCAGTATTTT
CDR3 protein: CASSFISTDTQYF